Below, one T cell receptor (beta chain) is given with its context. The data were obtained in a study of cytomegalovirus exposure and HLA in healthy donors. Primers: 60 Vbeta forward and 13 Jbeta reverse. Assay used: immunoSEQ multiplex PCR; TCRdb lists only in-frame clones, some missing. The profile shows fewer than 200,000 clones, 65% to 85% of them singletons. Losses at the gene ends were 6 bases for V and 0 bases for J; bases not matched to a gene: 7. This CDR3 has 17 residues. CDR1 is SEHNR, CDR2 FQNEAQ, per germline (reference sequence). Sequencing was done on a sample of PBMCs. This chain uses TRBV7-9 with TRBJ2-7; 14 positions agree with TRBD2. This TCR derives from a woman aged 45-65 years in good health and CMV-seropositive. CDR3 DNA: TGTGCCAGCAGTCGTGGACTAGCGGGAGGCCCCTCCTACGAGCAGTACTTC. This sequence encodes CASSRGLAGGPSYEQYF.